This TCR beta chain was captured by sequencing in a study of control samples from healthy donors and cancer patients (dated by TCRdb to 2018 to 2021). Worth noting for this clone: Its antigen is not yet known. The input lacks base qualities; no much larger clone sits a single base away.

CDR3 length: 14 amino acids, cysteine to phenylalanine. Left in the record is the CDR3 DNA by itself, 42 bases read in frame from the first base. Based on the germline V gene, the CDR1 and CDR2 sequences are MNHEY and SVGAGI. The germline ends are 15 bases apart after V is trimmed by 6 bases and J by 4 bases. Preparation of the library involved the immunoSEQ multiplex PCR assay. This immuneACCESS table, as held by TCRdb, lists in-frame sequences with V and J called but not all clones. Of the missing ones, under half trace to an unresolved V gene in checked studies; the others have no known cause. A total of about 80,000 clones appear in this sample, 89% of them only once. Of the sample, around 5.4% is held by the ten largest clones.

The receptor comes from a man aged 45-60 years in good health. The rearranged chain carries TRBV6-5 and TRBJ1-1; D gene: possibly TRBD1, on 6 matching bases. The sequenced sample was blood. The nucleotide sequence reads TGTGCCAGCAGGGCTGGGGGCGGGGGCACTGAAGCTTTCTTT. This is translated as CASRAGGGGTEAFF.